This entry lists 9 T cell receptor beta chains sequenced from one sample in a study of regulatory T cells in long-lasting Graves disease. Time point denoted: persistent/refractory GD, antithyroid drugs over 5 years with positive TRAb. PBMC RNA served as the TCR library source. Library construction for TCR beta used iRepertoire HTBI primers and Arm-PCR of CDR3 regions. From the multiplex PCR reads, TCRdb called clonotypes with MiXCR, one entry per CDR3 protein. This table has roughly 700,000 distinct CDR3 sequences, around 30% appearing once. The specimen comprised peripheral blood mononuclear cells (PBMCs), sampled when the disease was refractory, from a patient treated with antithyroid drugs. Receptors originate from a female donor with Graves disease.

The V call is TRBV29-1, the J call TRBJ1-4; D possibly corresponds to TRBD1 (6 bases). The CDR3 consists of 13 residues. Germline CDR1 is SQVTM and CDR2 is ANQGSEA. Deletions cut 2 bases from V and 6 bases from J, with 10 bases between. The CDR3 region is CSVERKGDEKLFF. The DNA for the CDR3 is TGCAGCGTTGAAAGGAAGGGGGATGAAAAACTGTTTTTT.

The rearrangement links TRBV6-2 or TRBV6-3 to TRBJ1-1; D remains unclear. The V gene lost 0 bases and the J gene lost 0 bases, with 8 bases spanning the gap. The CDR3 has 15 residues. CDR1 is MNHEY and CDR2 is SVGEGT in the germline V gene. The CDR3 DNA is TGTGCCAGCAGTTACTCAGGACTGATGAACACTGAAGCTTTCTTT. This gives the protein CASSYSGLMNTEAFF.

This clonotype was seen a few times. The rearrangement joins TRBV19 to TRBJ1-5; D is unclear. Germline V gene sequence: CDR1 LNHDA, CDR2 SQIVND (reference sequence). The CDR3 has 12 amino acids. Trimming took 9 bases from V and 6 from J, leaving 12 bases between them. The CDR3 DNA reads as TGTGCCAGCACCCGGGGAGCTCAGCCCCAGCATTTT. It yields the protein CASTRGAQPQHF.

V and J are TRBV7-8 and TRBJ1-5; possibly TRBD1 for D (5 bases). Between the trimmed V and J ends, which lost 2 bases and 0 bases, there was a span of 14 bases. Germline-derived CDR1 and CDR2 are SGHVS and FQNEAQ. The CDR3 sequence is 17 residues long. CDR3 residues: CASSLRVGGYSNQPQHF. CDR3 in DNA: TGTGCCAGCAGCTTACGGGTTGGGGGGTATAGCAATCAGCCCCAGCATTTT.

The genes are TRBV3-1 and TRBJ2-2; 7 nucleotides align to TRBD1. The CDR3 consists of 16 residues. Germline V gives CDR1 LGHDT, CDR2 YNNKEL (reference sequence). J lost 5 bases, V lost 5 bases, and 11 bases had no gene match. The CDR3 loop is CASSDDRVQRTGELFF. The CDR3 DNA is TGTGCCAGCAGCGACGACAGGGTCCAGAGAACCGGGGAGCTGTTTTTT.

V is TRBV4-3 and J is TRBJ2-7; D unresolved. The germline gives CDR1 LGHNA, CDR2 YSLEER. Trimming took 4 bases from V and 2 from J, leaving 9 bases between them. CDR3 size: 13 residues. This CDR3 is CASSPQTPYEQYF. CDR3 nucleotides: TGCGCCAGCAGCCCTCAGACCCCCTACGAGCAGTACTTC.

The table lists this clonotype with many counts. The chain carries TRBV2 and TRBJ1-6, with TRBD1 identical over 10 bases. This CDR3 is built from 18 residues. Germline V lookup: CDR1 SNHLY, CDR2 FYNNEI. With 6 bases clipped from V and 0 bases from J, the junction kept 8 bases outside the gene matches. CDR3 nucleotides: TGTGCCAGCAGCAGGGGGACAGGGGCCTTCTCCTATAATTCACCCCTCCACTTT. It is translated as CASSRGTGAFSYNSPLHF.

This clonotype was counted between two and nine times. This chain joins TRBV28 and TRBJ1-4; D is possibly TRBD1 (6 bases). Germline V gives CDR1 MDHEN, CDR2 SYDVKM. V dropped 6 bases and J dropped 7 bases, with 9 bases sitting between them. The CDR3 is made up of 12 amino acids. CDR3 protein: CASRGAGEKLFF. The CDR3, as DNA: TGTGCCAGCAGGGGGGCGGGTGAAAAACTGTTTTTT.

This clonotype came up many times. The chain couples TRBV28 to TRBJ1-2; 9 bases map to TRBD1. The V segment lost 6 bases and the J segment 1 base; nucleotides outside the gene matches: 6. This CDR3 comprises 15 residues. Per germline, CDR1 MDHEN and CDR2 SYDVKM. The CDR3 reads CASSSTGGDNYGYTF. The CDR3 DNA reads TGTGCCAGCAGCTCTACAGGGGGCGATAACTATGGCTACACCTTC.